Reported below is one T cell receptor beta chain. This record comes from a study of blood T cell repertoires in COVID-19. Study overall: Samples taken during acute and convalescent COVID-19 were collected in the United States, Italy and Spain. In each case, the material was cDNA or gDNA derived from T cells, B-cell-depleted T cells, or PBMCs.

V shed 7 bases, J shed 7 bases, and the junction held 20 bases outside the gene matches. This CDR3 has 17 residues. The V gene's germline CDR1 is SGHRS and CDR2 YFSETQ. The authors' processing: Estimation of nucleated cell counts relied on the amplification of reference gene primers. Using immunoSEQ multiplex PCR, the repertoire was profiled, and TCRdb retains in-frame clones only, with some absent. V, J and clone size reflect that table, while D and trimming were determined from the DNA. The sample carries roughly 350,000 clones, around nine tenths recorded once. Sequencing used peripheral blood. The TCR comes from a young woman who had recovered from COVID-19. J is TRBJ2-1 and V is TRBV5-1; 7 bases are shared with TRBD2. The CDR3 coding sequence is TGCGCCAGCTACGTAGGGGCTAGCGGCCACTTGAGGAATGAGCAGTTCTTC. As protein: CASYVGASGHLRNEQFF.